Listed below are T cell receptor beta chains from one sample, sequenced in a study of blood T cell repertoires in COVID-19. Profiling relied on immunoSEQ multiplex PCR, and the TCRdb table lists in-frame clones only, not all of them. The sample has 110,000 or so clones, over 65% seen once; the top ten hold 1.8%. Sequenced: peripheral blood. These receptor sequences come from a woman between 40 and 50 years old with acute or convalescent COVID-19. CDR3s include the opening cysteine and the closing phenylalanine or tryptophan. D genes are given only for firm matches. A row's size may be missing; if present it is once, few, many or a size class.

d_call j_call cdr3_length clone_size v_call cdr3_aa cdr3_nt
NA TRBJ1-1 16 NA TRBV28 CASSFGAGRVNTEAFF TGTGCCAGCAGTTTTGGAGCAGGGCGCGTGAACACTGAAGCTTTCTTT
TRBD2 TRBJ2-3 14 NA TRBV9 CASSFKGGADTQYF TGTGCCAGCAGCTTCAAGGGAGGGGCAGATACGCAGTATTTT
TRBD1 TRBJ1-2 16 NA TRBV19 CASSNTGQSFNYGYTF TGTGCCAGTAGTAATACGGGACAGTCATTTAACTATGGCTACACCTTC
NA TRBJ2-1 15 NA TRBV6-6 CASSYGTRGDNEQFF TGTGCCAGCAGTTACGGGACAAGAGGAGACAATGAGCAGTTCTTC
NA TRBJ1-6 14 NA TRBV6-5 CASRRQAHNSPLHF TGTGCCAGCAGGAGACAGGCCCATAATTCACCCCTCCACTTT
NA TRBJ2-5 15 NA TRBV20-1 CSASDSRVDLETQYF TGCAGTGCTAGTGACAGCCGGGTGGATTTAGAGACCCAGTACTTC
TRBD1 TRBJ2-7 14 medium-sized TRBV7-9 CASSPRGQAYEQYF TGTGCCAGCTCCCCGAGGGGGCAAGCCTACGAGCAGTACTTC
TRBD1 TRBJ2-5 15 NA TRBV4-1 CASSPQQGAGETQYF TGCGCCAGCAGCCCACAACAGGGGGCTGGGGAGACCCAGTACTTC
TRBD1 TRBJ2-7 13 NA TRBV5-6 CASSLDRVLKQYF TGTGCCAGCAGCCTGGACAGGGTTCTTAAGCAGTACTTC
NA TRBJ1-6 13 few TRBV2 CASSGYTGSPLHF TGTGCCAGCAGTGGGTACACGGGTTCACCCCTCCACTTT
TRBD2 TRBJ2-1 17 NA TRBV4-1 CASSQDRTSGAYNEQFF TGCGCCAGCAGCCAAGATCGGACTAGCGGGGCTTACAATGAGCAGTTCTTC
TRBD1 TRBJ2-7 12 once TRBV12-3/TRBV12-4 CASSGQGYEQYF TGTGCCAGCAGCGGACAGGGCTACGAGCAGTACTTC
TRBD1 TRBJ1-1 15 NA TRBV3-1/TRBV3-2 CASSNLDRARTEAFF TGTGCCAGCAGCAACCTGGACAGGGCAAGGACTGAAGCTTTCTTT
TRBD1 TRBJ1-6 16 NA TRBV4-1 CASSPTGSSYNSPLHF TGCGCCAGCAGCCCGACAGGGAGCTCCTATAATTCACCCCTCCACTTT
NA TRBJ2-3 15 few TRBV6-6 CASSVGGGPGDTQYF TGTGCCAGCTCAGTGGGGGGGGGCCCCGGAGATACGCAGTATTTT
TRBD1 TRBJ2-1 14 NA TRBV19 CASRKDRMYNEQFF TGTGCCAGTAGAAAGGACAGGATGTACAATGAGCAGTTCTTC
NA TRBJ2-3 15 NA TRBV27 CASAKNRGGTDTQYF TGTGCCAGCGCTAAAAACAGGGGGGGAACAGATACGCAGTATTTT
NA TRBJ1-2 15 NA TRBV30 CALLPGTRKGYGYTF TGTGCCTTGCTGCCCGGGACACGTAAAGGATATGGCTACACCTTC
NA TRBJ1-5 13 few TRBV12-3/TRBV12-4 CASSRGPNQPQHF TGTGCCAGCAGCCGTGGCCCAAATCAGCCCCAGCATTTT
NA TRBJ1-1 15 NA TRBV7-9 CASSPFYGENTEAFF TGTGCCAGCAGCCCCTTTTACGGGGAGAACACTGAAGCTTTCTTT
NA TRBJ1-2 14 NA TRBV14 CASSQDLGGNGYTF TGTGCCAGCAGCCAAGATCTGGGAGGGAATGGCTACACCTTC
NA TRBJ2-6 14 NA TRBV6-4 CASSAGSGANVLTF TGTGCCAGCAGCGCAGGGTCCGGGGCCAACGTCCTGACTTTC
TRBD1 TRBJ1-4 15 NA TRBV7-6 CASSGMGQRNEKLFF TGTGCCAGCAGCGGGATGGGACAGCGTAATGAAAAACTGTTTTTT
NA TRBJ1-2 14 once TRBV6-1 CASSERTKDYGYTF TGTGCCAGCAGTGAACGGACAAAGGACTATGGCTACACCTTC
TRBD2 TRBJ2-3 19 NA TRBV27 CASSPLRGGGVLRADTQYF TGTGCCAGCAGTCCCCTCCGGGGCGGGGGGGTTCTTCGCGCAGATACGCAGTATTTT
TRBD2 TRBJ2-1 15 few TRBV7-3 CASSLIAGAINEQFF TGTGCCAGCAGCCTAATAGCGGGGGCCATAAATGAGCAGTTCTTC
NA TRBJ2-7 14 NA TRBV19 CASSMVGLMYEQYF TGTGCCAGTAGTATGGTCGGTCTAATGTACGAGCAGTACTTC
NA TRBJ1-2 14 NA TRBV5-5 CASSQAGQLYGYTF TGTGCCAGCAGCCAGGCCGGACAGTTATATGGCTACACCTTC
NA TRBJ2-7 15 few TRBV19 CASTPSGRPAGEQYF TGTGCCAGTACCCCCTCAGGGCGACCCGCCGGCGAGCAGTACTTC
TRBD2 TRBJ2-3 16 NA TRBV15 CATSPGTSGNTDTQYF TGTGCCACCAGCCCCGGGACTAGCGGGAACACAGATACGCAGTATTTT
NA TRBJ1-1 13 NA TRBV3-1/TRBV3-2 CASSQGRDAEAFF TGTGCCAGCAGCCAAGGGCGGGACGCTGAAGCTTTCTTT
NA TRBJ2-6 14 NA TRBV29-1 CSVRTGTGANVLTF TGCAGCGTTCGTACAGGGACTGGGGCCAACGTCCTGACTTTC
NA TRBJ1-3 15 NA TRBV3-1/TRBV3-2 CASSQDSGAGNTIYF TGTGCCAGCAGCCAAGATTCGGGGGCTGGAAACACCATATATTTT
NA TRBJ2-5 14 once TRBV7-2 CASSLGLTEETQYF TGTGCCAGCAGCTTAGGTCTCACTGAGGAGACCCAGTACTTC
NA TRBJ2-3 14 NA TRBV30 CAWSRDTSPNTQYF TGTGCCTGGAGTAGGGACACCAGTCCTAATACGCAGTATTTT
TRBD1 TRBJ2-2 14 NA TRBV19 CASRWTGDTGELFF TGTGCCAGTAGATGGACAGGGGACACCGGGGAGCTGTTTTTT
NA TRBJ2-3 15 NA TRBV24-1 CATSYSPHPEDTQYF TGTGCCACCAGTTACTCCCCTCACCCTGAAGATACGCAGTATTTT
NA TRBJ1-1 14 NA TRBV5-1 CASSFPTGNTEAFF TGCGCCAGCAGCTTTCCTACAGGGAACACTGAAGCTTTCTTT
TRBD1 TRBJ1-2 15 NA TRBV29-1 CSVSAGTGDTYGYTF TGCAGCGTCAGTGCCGGGACAGGGGACACCTATGGCTACACCTTC
NA TRBJ2-7 15 few TRBV27 CASSLRAGYPSEQYF TGTGCCAGCAGTTTAAGGGCAGGGTACCCCAGCGAGCAGTACTTC
TRBD1 TRBJ2-7 14 NA TRBV14 CASSPRTGVGEQYF TGTGCCAGCAGCCCCCGGACAGGAGTGGGTGAGCAGTACTTC
TRBD2 TRBJ2-3 16 once TRBV29-1 CSVRGPSGGSTDTQYF TGCAGCGTCAGGGGTCCTAGCGGGGGGAGCACAGATACGCAGTATTTT
NA TRBJ1-2 14 few TRBV19 CASSPRDIDYGYTF TGTGCCAGTAGTCCCCGGGACATAGACTATGGCTACACCTTC
TRBD1 TRBJ2-7 16 NA TRBV4-1 CASSQAPGDRVSEQYF TGCGCCAGCAGCCAAGCCCCCGGTGACAGGGTATCCGAGCAGTACTTC
NA TRBJ2-1 15 NA TRBV18 CASSSRAGSGNEQFF TGTGCCAGCTCATCAAGAGCGGGTTCTGGCAATGAGCAGTTCTTC
NA TRBJ2-1 14 NA TRBV6-2/TRBV6-3 CASSWGGAYNEQFF TGTGCCAGCAGTTGGGGCGGAGCCTACAATGAGCAGTTCTTC